The clone carrying this T cell receptor (beta chain) has a handful of counts. The antigen is undetermined. The data are from a study of cytomegalovirus exposure and HLA in healthy donors. The overall study: A prior analysis found about 110 million unique TCR beta sequences from 150 million to 200 million T cells. Overall study findings and caveats: Across donors, sequencing depth was assumed by presence/absence analyses to be roughly uniform. Common viral pathogens seemed, in a later analysis, to connect with several of the most significant clusters. Overall, some 160 TCR beta chains were annotated as cytomegalovirus-associated.

With 4 bases clipped from V and 2 bases from J, the junction kept 6 bases outside the gene matches. CDR1 and CDR2 (germline): SGHTS, YDEGEE. The CDR3 length is 15 residues. The PCR employed 60 Vbeta primers together with 13 Jbeta primers. Only in-frame clones appear in the TCRdb table, and some are missing; sequencing was by immunoSEQ multiplex PCR. The sample consists of about 300,000 clones, roughly 88% of them appearing once. This receptor was taken from a man aged 40-50 years in good health and CMV-seropositive. This rearrangement joins TRBV5-8 to TRBJ1-1; 9 nucleotides agree with TRBD1. The source material was PBMCs. CDR3 residues: CASSRGTGRNTEAFF. The CDR3, as DNA: TGTGCCAGCAGCAGAGGGACAGGGCGAAACACTGAAGCTTTCTTT.